The TCR beta chain under discussion was sequenced for a study of T cell responses to AZD1222 COVID-19 vaccine. Findings of the study overall: A reported finding is that nearly half of spike-specific TCRs target unmutated variant regions. Only after the peak T cell response were repertoires sampled. AZD1222 recipients seropositive at baseline numbered only 5 to 7.

On this clone: Its specificity is not known.

The J segment lost 0 bases and the V segment lost 4 bases, leaving 4 bases of the junction unmatched. The CDR3 sequence is 16 residues long. Germline CDR1 is KGHDR and CDR2 is SFDVKD. Assay used: immunoSEQ multiplex PCR; TCRdb lists only in-frame clones, some missing. The sample holds 70,000 to 75,000 clones, 70% to 90% seen once. The clonotype originates from an adult who received the AZD1222 COVID-19 vaccine. Source: peripheral blood, taken 28 days after the second AZD1222 dose. The chain recombines TRBV24-1 with TRBJ2-5; 10 bases fit TRBD2. As DNA, the CDR3 is TGTGCCACCAGTGAGGGGGGACTAGCGAACCAAGAGACCCAGTACTTC. Its protein is CATSEGGLANQETQYF.